A single sample is the source of the 13 T cell receptor beta chains below, sequenced in a study of blood T cell repertoires in COVID-19. Repertoires were generated with immunoSEQ multiplex PCR, while TCRdb's copy carries only in-frame clones and drops some. In the table there are tens of thousands of clones, about 83% of which are singletons. Sequenced sample: peripheral blood. The receptors were sampled from a woman in her 70s with acute or convalescent COVID-19.

J is TRBJ2-7 and V is TRBV7-8; D is undetermined. The CDR3 has 12 amino acids. Germline CDR1 is SGHVS and CDR2 is FQNEAQ. V was trimmed by 2 bases and J by 4 bases, leaving 6 bases between them. CDR3 nucleotides: TGTGCCAGCAGCTTAACTGATTACGAGCAGTACGTC. Translation: CASSLTDYEQYV.

This chain links TRBV18 with TRBJ1-1; 9 bases map to TRBD1. CDR1 KGHSH and CDR2 LQKENI come from the germline V gene. This CDR3 comprises 14 residues. Trimming cost V 3 bases and J 2 bases; bases outside gene matches: 1. The CDR3 region is CASSPTGGNTEAFF. Here the CDR3 DNA reads TGTGCCAGCTCACCTACAGGGGGCAACACTGAAGCTTTCTTT.

The chain has TRBV6-5 and TRBJ2-1; D is uncertain. V was clipped by 6 bases and J by 9 bases, with 18 bases between them. Looked up from germline, CDR1 is MNHEY and CDR2 is SVGAGI. The CDR3 length is 14 residues. CDR3 nucleotide sequence: TGTGCCAGCAGGCTACAGACGGAAGGTAGTGAGCAGTTCTTC. Translated: CASRLQTEGSEQFF.

The V call is TRBV19, the J call TRBJ2-5; tentative D call: TRBD1 (5 bases). The CDR3 covers 15 residues. Germline CDR1 LNHDA, CDR2 SQIVND (reference sequence). The ends were cut back, 0 bases at V and 3 bases at J, with 11 bases in the middle. The CDR3: CASSIDPQGKETQYF. CDR3 DNA: TGTGCCAGTAGTATAGATCCCCAGGGCAAAGAGACCCAGTACTTC.

The V gene is TRBV7-9, the J gene TRBJ2-3; D gene ambiguous. Germline CDR1 SEHNR, CDR2 FQNEAQ (reference sequence). Trimming pared 5 bases from V and 4 bases from J, leaving 13 bases between. The CDR3 is 14 residues long. The CDR3 region has the DNA TGTGCCAGCAGCGACCCCCGGGTGCCAGATACGCAGTATTTT. Translated, it gives CASSDPRVPDTQYF. The full variable domain, its missing parts supplied by reference TRBV7-9 and TRBJ2-3, is DTGVSQNPRHKITKRGQNVTFRCDPISEHNRLYWYRQTLGQGPEFLTYFQNEAQLEKSRLLSDRFSAERPKGSFSTLEIQRTEQGDSAMYLCASSDPRVPDTQYFGPGTRLTVL.

This clone was seen only a few times. The V gene is TRBV10-2, the J gene TRBJ2-1, with D perhaps TRBD2 (6 bases). Per the germline V gene, CDR1 is WSHSY and CDR2 is SAAADI. This CDR3 contains 12 residues. V lost 7 bases and J 8 bases, leaving 12 bases between the germline ends. The CDR3 nucleotides read TGCGCCAGCACCCTGGGAGGCTATGAGCAGTTCTTC. Translation: CASTLGGYEQFF.

The CDR3 loop is CATSRDLVAGELFF. The CDR3 nucleotides read TGTGCCACCAGCAGAGATTTAGTCGCCGGGGAGCTGTTTTTT. The V gene is TRBV15, the J gene TRBJ2-2; D gene ambiguous. Looked up from germline, CDR1 is LNHNV and CDR2 is YYDKDF (reference sequence). The CDR3 covers 14 residues. V was trimmed by 0 bases and J by 6 bases, leaving 8 bases between them.

The rearrangement joins TRBV29-1 to TRBJ2-1, with TRBD1 as a possible D gene (5 bases). In germline, CDR1 is SQVTM, CDR2 ANQGSEA. This CDR3 spans 18 amino acids. The germline V and J ends were trimmed by 0 bases and 0 bases, with 18 bases remaining between them. CDR3 in amino acids: CSVEDWGGTRSSYNEQFF. As DNA, the CDR3 is TGCAGCGTTGAAGATTGGGGCGGCACCCGGAGCTCCTACAATGAGCAGTTCTTC.

The chain couples TRBV7-2 to TRBJ2-5, with a possible D match to TRBD2 (7 bases). The CDR3 runs to 15 residues. The V gene lost 1 base and the J gene lost 2 bases, with 11 bases spanning the gap. Germline lookup yields CDR1 SGHTA and CDR2 FQGNSA. DNA of the CDR3: TGTGCCAGCAGCTTAGGCAGGGGAGGGCAAGAGACCCAGTACTTC. It translates to CASSLGRGGQETQYF.

This clone was detected only once. This chain links TRBV28 with TRBJ1-4; 10 positions agree with TRBD1. V shed 1 base and J 6 bases; nucleotides not matched to a gene: 5. Looked up from germline, CDR1 is MDHEN and CDR2 is SYDVKM. The CDR3 is made up of 16 amino acids. The CDR3 spells CASSLLGQGLYEKLFF. CDR3 in DNA: TGTGCCAGCAGTTTATTGGGACAGGGGTTATATGAAAAACTGTTTTTT.

V is TRBV11-2 and J is TRBJ2-5; 7 bases fit TRBD1. Germline lookup yields CDR1 SGHAT and CDR2 FQNNGV. Unmatched junction bases numbered 6, after V lost 3 bases and J lost 5 bases. The CDR3 is 14 residues long. The CDR3 DNA is TGTGCCAGCAGCTTGACAGGGCTCGGGGAGACCCAGTACTTC. Protein product: CASSLTGLGETQYF.

This clone was observed a handful of times. This chain uses TRBV27 with TRBJ2-2; no firm D call. The germline V gene has CDR1 MNHEY and CDR2 SMNVEV (reference sequence). Trimming took off 3 bases at V and 3 bases at J, with 2 bases between the two ends. This CDR3 has 12 residues. The CDR3 DNA follows: TGTGCCAGCAGTTTCTACACCGGGGAGCTGTTTTTT. This codes for CASSFYTGELFF.

The chain uses TRBV5-4 and TRBJ2-5, with 9 nucleotides matching TRBD2. Germline CDR1 and CDR2: SGHNT and YYREEE (reference sequence). CDR3 length equals 16 residues. J gave up 0 bases and V 5 bases, and 8 bases lay outside the gene matches. DNA of the CDR3: TGTGCCAGCAGTCGCGGGGGGGACCCACACCAAGAGACCCAGTACTTC. The encoded protein is CASSRGGDPHQETQYF.